This TCR beta chain comes out of a study of T cells after yellow fever vaccination. Points from the study as a whole: Peak timing came faster in the weaker secondary response, day 5 versus 15. Among primary-vaccination clones, most reappeared after the booster, at approximately 97% for CD4 and approximately 88% for CD8. Bulk-population clonotypes that are abundant could appear as contaminants in FACS-sorted repertoires.

CDR1 DFQATT and CDR2 SNEGSKA come from the germline V gene (reference sequence). After removal of 6 bases from V and 1 base from J, the junction contained 6 bases not matched to a gene. The CDR3 is 14 residues long. Production of TCR cDNA was by 5'RACE template switching, which also added a universal primer site and UMIs. TCRdb reprocessed the 5' RACE reads with MiXCR, giving one entry per CDR3 protein. Of 250,000 to 350,000 distinct CDR3 sequences in the sample, approximately 4.3% are singletons; the top ten hold roughly a fifth. This clonotype appeared a few times. Antigen unknown. Sequences were derived from PBMCs, sampled 15 days after the yellow fever booster vaccination. V gene TRBV20-1 combines with J gene TRBJ2-1; TRBD2 matches 7 bases. The clonotype comes from a man between 18 and 35 years old who received the YFV17D yellow fever vaccine. CDR3 DNA sequence: TGCAGTGCCCCTGCTAGCGGTTCCTACAATGAGCAGTTCTTC. Its translation is CSAPASGSYNEQFF.